This T cell receptor beta chain was identified in a study of blood T cell repertoires in COVID-19. Germline V lookup: CDR1 LGHDT, CDR2 YNNKEL (reference sequence). V was trimmed by 0 bases and J by 4 bases, leaving 12 bases between them. The CDR3 totals 15 residues. Source study methods: Amplification from reference gene primers served as the basis for estimated nucleated cell counts. This table comes from immunoSEQ multiplex PCR, and its TCRdb copy is limited to in-frame clones, with some not included. The D gene and trimming were derived from the DNA, and the V and J assignments and clone size from that table. The top ten hold 15% to 20% of the sample, which has about 110,000 clones, 80% to 90% seen once.

The sequence derives from a woman aged 55-70 years with acute or convalescent COVID-19. The sample comprised peripheral blood. The rearrangement uses TRBV3-1 (or the pseudogene TRBV3-2) and TRBJ1-2; the D gene is possibly TRBD1 (5 bases). The CDR3: CASSQDRAGFYGYTF. The CDR3 nucleotides are TGTGCCAGCAGCCAAGATCGCGCAGGGTTCTATGGCTACACCTTC.